A selection of T cell receptor beta chains follows, all from one sample in a study of technical replicates of blood from a few donors. Only in-frame clones appear in the TCRdb table, and some are missing; sequencing was by immunoSEQ multiplex PCR. The sample shows under 70,000 clones, about nine tenths of them seen only once. The sequenced sample consisted of PBMCs. The receptors originated from a human donor in good health. Some clones in this sample may be carry-over from other donors' samples. Both conserved end residues are part of each CDR3. The D gene is left open where the match is weak. The listing skips clone size in some rows; elsewhere it reads once, few, many or a size class.

v_call	j_call	clone_size	d_call	cdr3_nt	cdr3_aa
TRBV5-1	TRBJ1-2	NA	TRBD1	TGCGCCAGCAGCCAGACAGGGTCTAACTATGGCTACACCTTC	CASSQTGSNYGYTF
TRBV9	TRBJ2-1	once	NA	TGTGCCAGCAGCGTAAGCGGGACACGGATTAATGAGCAGTTCTTC	CASSVSGTRINEQFF
TRBV6-5	TRBJ2-1	NA	NA	TGTGCCAGCAGTTACTCCCGGGACTCCTACAATGAGCAGTTCTTC	CASSYSRDSYNEQFF
TRBV5-1	TRBJ2-1	NA	NA	TGCGCCAGCAGCTTGGACGGACTTATGTACAATGAGCAGTTCTTC	CASSLDGLMYNEQFF
TRBV10-3	TRBJ1-1	once	TRBD1	TGTGCCATCAGTGGACAGGGACTCACTGAAGCTTTCTTT	CAISGQGLTEAFF
TRBV2	TRBJ1-2	once	NA	TGTGCCAGCAGTGGGGAGGGTTCGCGCGGCTACACCTTC	CASSGEGSRGYTF
TRBV4-1	TRBJ2-4	NA	TRBD1	TGCGCCAGCAGCCACCAACAGGGGGCTCTAGCCAAAAACATTCAGTACTTC	CASSHQQGALAKNIQYF
TRBV30	TRBJ1-2	NA	NA	TGTGCCCGTTCGGGACAAACCTCTAACTATGGCTACACCTTC	CARSGQTSNYGYTF
TRBV6-5	TRBJ2-2	NA	TRBD2	TGTGCCAGCAGTGTTGGACTAGTAGACACCGGGGAGCTGTTTTTT	CASSVGLVDTGELFF
TRBV28	TRBJ1-5	NA	TRBD1	TGTGCCAGCAGTTTTCTATCGGGACAGCTCAATCAGCCCCAGCATTTT	CASSFLSGQLNQPQHF
TRBV5-6	TRBJ2-1	NA	NA	TGTGCCAGCAGCTCCACGAAAAGAGGCAGGGGGGTAAATGAGCAGTTCTTC	CASSSTKRGRGVNEQFF
TRBV27	TRBJ1-6	NA	NA	TGTGCCAGCACCTCCCCGGGACTGAATTCACCCCTCCACTTT	CASTSPGLNSPLHF
TRBV4-3	TRBJ2-3	NA	NA	TGCGCCAGCAGCCAAGGACTGATGCCTAGCACAGATACGCAGTATTTT	CASSQGLMPSTDTQYF
TRBV19	TRBJ1-4	NA	TRBD1	TGTGCCAGTAGTTTGACAGGGGGCTTCGGGAATGAAAAACTGTTTTTT	CASSLTGGFGNEKLFF
TRBV7-9	TRBJ2-7	NA	NA	TGTGCCAGCAGCCCCCCGACACTTTCCTACGAGCAGTACTTC	CASSPPTLSYEQYF
TRBV6-6	TRBJ2-5	NA	NA	TGTGCCAGCGGGAGGGGGGAAGAGACCCAGTACTTC	CASGRGEETQYF
TRBV7-6	TRBJ2-7	NA	TRBD2	TGTGCCAGCAGCCTTGGGAGGGTGGGCTCCTACGAGCAGTACTTC	CASSLGRVGSYEQYF
TRBV6-5	TRBJ2-7	once	NA	TGTGCCAGCAGTTACAGGGCAGGGTCCTACGAGCAGTACTTC	CASSYRAGSYEQYF
TRBV19	TRBJ1-2	many	TRBD1	TGTGCCAGTAGTTTGACAGGGGGCGCGGTCTACACCTTC	CASSLTGGAVYTF
TRBV19	TRBJ1-2	NA	NA	TGTGCCAGTATAGGACATTCTAGGAACTATGGCTACACCTTC	CASIGHSRNYGYTF